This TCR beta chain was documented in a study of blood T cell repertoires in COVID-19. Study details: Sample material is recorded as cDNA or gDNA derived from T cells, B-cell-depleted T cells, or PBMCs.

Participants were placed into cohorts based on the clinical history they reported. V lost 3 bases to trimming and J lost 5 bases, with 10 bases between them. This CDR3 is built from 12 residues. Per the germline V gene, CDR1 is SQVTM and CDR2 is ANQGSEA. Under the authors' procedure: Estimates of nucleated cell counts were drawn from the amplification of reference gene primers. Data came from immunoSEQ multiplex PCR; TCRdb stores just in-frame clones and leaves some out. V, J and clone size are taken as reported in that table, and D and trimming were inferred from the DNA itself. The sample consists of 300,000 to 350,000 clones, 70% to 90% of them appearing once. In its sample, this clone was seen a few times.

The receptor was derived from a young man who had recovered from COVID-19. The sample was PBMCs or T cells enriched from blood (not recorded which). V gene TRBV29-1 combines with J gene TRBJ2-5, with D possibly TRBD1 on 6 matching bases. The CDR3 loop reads CSVERGSETQYF. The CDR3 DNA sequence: TGCAGCGTTGAGAGGGGGAGCGAGACCCAGTACTTC.